This T cell receptor beta chain was obtained from a study of blood T cell repertoires in COVID-19. Background on the study: The study drew acute and convalescent COVID-19 samples from the United States, Italy and Spain. Sources were T cells, B-cell-depleted T cells, or PBMCs; the material itself was cDNA or gDNA.

The CDR3 extends over 15 amino acids. Germline lookup yields CDR1 MGHRA and CDR2 YSYEKL. After removal of 5 bases from V and 3 bases from J, the junction contained 5 bases not matched to a gene. Original handling: Reference gene primers were amplified, and this amplification served to estimate nucleated cell counts. Profiled with immunoSEQ multiplex PCR; TCRdb holds only in-frame clones, not every one. V, J and clone size were drawn from that table, and D and trimming were deduced from the DNA. The sample yields 100,000 to 150,000 clones, around 82% seen once. The clonotype originates from a woman aged 30 to 39 who had recovered from COVID-19. Sequencing was carried out using peripheral blood. This rearrangement joins TRBV4-1 to TRBJ2-3; TRBD2 matches at 10 bases. The CDR3 is CASSNLAGETDTQYF. The CDR3 nucleotides are TGCGCCAGCAGCAATCTAGCGGGGGAGACAGATACGCAGTATTTT.